The sequence of this T cell receptor beta chain was determined in a study of T cell repertoires in cytomegalovirus infection. Across the study: Based on public TCR beta signatures, there were indications of CMV infection and of a matching HLA type.

This CDR3 is 15 amino acids long. V lost 5 bases, J lost 4 bases, and 8 bases stayed unmatched. CDR1 is SEHNR and CDR2 is FQNEAQ in the germline V gene (reference sequence). Study-wide points: Adding up the frequency of public TCR beta families identified people who carried CMV plus the relevant HLA. The ex vivo response showed dominance by HLA-C-restricted CMV-specific TCR beta clonotypes.

Turning to this clonotype: Its matching antigen is unknown.

Each CDR3 protein gets one entry after TCRdb re-called the reads with MiXCR. The sample consists of roughly 230,000 distinct CDR3 sequences, roughly 23% of them appearing once. V gene TRBV7-9 combines with J gene TRBJ2-5; the match to TRBD1 covers 9 bases. The TCR was taken from a human donor in good health (CMV status not recorded). Some clones in this sample may be carry-over from other donors' samples. The sequencing input was CD8+ T cells from PBMCs. The CDR3 sequence is CASSQLGQGRETQYF. The CDR3 nucleotides read TGTGCCAGCAGCCAACTGGGACAGGGTCGAGAGACCCAGTACTTC.